This TCR beta chain was obtained from a study of memory CD4+ T cells and cytomegalovirus serostatus. Profiling relied on immunoSEQ multiplex PCR, and the TCRdb table lists in-frame clones only, not all of them. The table lists about 82,000 clones, about 85% of them singletons, with roughly 0.85% in the top ten. Germline lookup yields CDR1 LNHDA and CDR2 SQIVND (reference sequence). The CDR3 has 16 residues. Losses at the gene ends were 5 bases for V and 3 bases for J; bases not matched to a gene: 9. Single viable CD3+CD4+CD8-CD45RO+ cells were sorted as the memory CD4+ T cells. The gene calls are TRBV19 and TRBJ1-1, with TRBD1 matching over 10 bases. The specimen sequenced was memory CD4+ T cells from blood. The TCR comes from an adult in good health and CMV-seronegative. The CDR3 nucleotides are TGTGCCAGTAGTCAATTTAGGACAGGGGGAGACACTGAAGCTTTCTTT. Translating it yields CASSQFRTGGDTEAFF.